This T cell receptor beta chain was captured in a study of a mutant IDH1 vaccine in newly diagnosed glioma. On the study more broadly: Patients got their first vaccination 4-6 weeks after radiotherapy alone, or with temozolomide cycles. Every participant had undergone radiotherapy, temozolomide, or both before, and most underwent both.

Time point denoted: week 5, during vaccination. The vaccine gave 300 ug of a 20-mer mutant IDH1 peptide subcutaneously per dose. Donor tumors were new WHO grade 3 or 4 IDH1-mutant, ATRX-lost astrocytomas. Data came from immunoSEQ multiplex PCR; TCRdb stores just in-frame clones and leaves some out. The table records about 58,000 clones, about 86% of them present only once. This clone was observed a few times. Its target is not known. CDR1 and CDR2 (germline): SEHNR, FQNEAQ (reference sequence). Trimming took 3 bases from V and 5 from J; bases not matched to a gene: 3. CDR3 length: 14 residues. The chain joins TRBV7-9 to TRBJ2-2, with 7 bases that match TRBD1. This sequence was found in a woman in her 50s with glioma. The input for sequencing was PBMCs, taken from a glioma patient whose treatment included an IDH1 peptide vaccine. CDR3 residues: CASSFAGGTGELFF. CDR3 DNA sequence: TGTGCCAGCAGCTTCGCAGGGGGAACCGGGGAGCTGTTTTTT.